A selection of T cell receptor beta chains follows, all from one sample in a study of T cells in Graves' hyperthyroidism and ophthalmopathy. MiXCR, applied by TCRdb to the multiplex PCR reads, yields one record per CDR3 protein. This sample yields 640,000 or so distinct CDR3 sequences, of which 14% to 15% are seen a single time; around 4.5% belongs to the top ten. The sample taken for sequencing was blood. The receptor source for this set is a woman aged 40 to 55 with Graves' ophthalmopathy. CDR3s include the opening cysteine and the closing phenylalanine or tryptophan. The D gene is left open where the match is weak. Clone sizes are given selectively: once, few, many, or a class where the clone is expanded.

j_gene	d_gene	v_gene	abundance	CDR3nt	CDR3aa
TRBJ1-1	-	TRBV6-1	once	TGTGCCAGCAATCCCCGAGGGGTTCCCCCCATGAACACTGAAGCTTTCTTT	CASNPRGVPPMNTEAFF
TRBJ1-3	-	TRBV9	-	TGTGCCAGCAGCGTAGATCCAGTATCTGGAAACACCATATATTTT	CASSVDPVSGNTIYF
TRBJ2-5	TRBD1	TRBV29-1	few	TGCAGCGTCTTAGTCAGGGGGCGCGGAGAGACCCAGTACTTC	CSVLVRGRGETQYF
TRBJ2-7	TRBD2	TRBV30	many	TGTGCCTGGAGCACGGGACTAGCGGGAGCCTACGAGCAGTACTTC	CAWSTGLAGAYEQYF
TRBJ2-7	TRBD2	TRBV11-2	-	TGTGCCAGCAGCTTTGGAGCGGGAGGGGGCTACGAGCAGTACTTC	CASSFGAGGGYEQYF
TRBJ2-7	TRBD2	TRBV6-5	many	TGTGCCAGCAGTTCGAAGCGGGACCTAACCTACGAGCAGTACTTC	CASSSKRDLTYEQYF
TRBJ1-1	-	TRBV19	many	TGTGCCAGTAGCCAGACACAGAACACTGAAGCTTTCTTT	CASSQTQNTEAFF
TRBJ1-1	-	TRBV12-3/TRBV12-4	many	TGTGCCAGCAGTTTCCAGGGTCTCAACACTGAAGCTTTCTTT	CASSFQGLNTEAFF
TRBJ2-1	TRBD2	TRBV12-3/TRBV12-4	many	TGTGCCAGCAACTCCGAGACTAGCAAGCACAATGAGCAGTTCTTC	CASNSETSKHNEQFF
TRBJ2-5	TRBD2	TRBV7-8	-	TGTGCCAGCAGCTTAGGGACTAGCGGGAGGTGGGGTGAGACCCAGTACTTC	CASSLGTSGRWGETQYF
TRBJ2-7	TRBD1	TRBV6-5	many	TGTGCCAGCAGTTATGGGACAGGGGGCTCCTACGAGCAGTACTTC	CASSYGTGGSYEQYF
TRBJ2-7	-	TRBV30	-	TGTGCCTGGAGTTTTCCGGGTTTCCCGGGGTACGAGCAGTACTTC	CAWSFPGFPGYEQYF
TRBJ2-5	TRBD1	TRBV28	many	TGTGCCAGCAGGCCTGAGGGTGGACGGACAGGGGGAGAGACCCAGTACTTC	CASRPEGGRTGGETQYF
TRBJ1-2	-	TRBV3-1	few	TGTGCCAGCAGCCAAGAAGCAAGGGGCTATGGCTACACCTTC	CASSQEARGYGYTF
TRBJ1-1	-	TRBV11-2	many	TGTGCCAGCAGCTTAGACTTGTCGGGGATGAGAACTGAAGCTTTCTTT	CASSLDLSGMRTEAFF
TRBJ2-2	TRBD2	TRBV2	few	TGTGCCAGCAGTGAAACGGGGAGCGGGAGTAGCACCGGGGAGCTGTTTTTT	CASSETGSGSSTGELFF
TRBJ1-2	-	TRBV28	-	TGTGCCAGCAGCCGTGACAGGATCTATGGCTACACCTTC	CASSRDRIYGYTF
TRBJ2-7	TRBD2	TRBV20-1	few	TGCAGTGCTAGAGATGGGGCGGGAGCCCCCTACGAGCAGTACTTC	CSARDGAGAPYEQYF
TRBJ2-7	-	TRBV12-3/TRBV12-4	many	TGTGCCAGCAGCTTAGGGGACTCTCGTACCTACGAGCAGTACTTC	CASSLGDSRTYEQYF
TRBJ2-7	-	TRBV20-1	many	TGCAGTGCTGCCCAGACAGGAGTCGTTTACGAGCAGTACTTC	CSAAQTGVVYEQYF
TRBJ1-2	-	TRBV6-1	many	TGTGCCAGCAGTGAAGAGTCGGGGTTAGGCGGCTACACCTTC	CASSEESGLGGYTF
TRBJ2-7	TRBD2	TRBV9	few	TGTGCCAGCAGCCCATCAGCGGGGGCCTACTACGAGCAGTACTTC	CASSPSAGAYYEQYF
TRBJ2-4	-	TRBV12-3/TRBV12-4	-	TGTGCCAGCAGCTCCCCGGACTGGCGAGCCAAAAACATTCAGTACTTC	CASSSPDWRAKNIQYF
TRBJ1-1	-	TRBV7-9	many	TGTGCCAGCAGCTCAGGCGTTGACGCTTTCTTT	CASSSGVDAFF
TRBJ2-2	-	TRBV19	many	TGTGCCAGTAGTATGGGGGTCTCCGGGGAGCTGTTTTTT	CASSMGVSGELFF
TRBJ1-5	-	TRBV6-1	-	TGTGCCAGCCTACAGGGTTACAATCAGCCCCAGCATTTT	CASLQGYNQPQHF
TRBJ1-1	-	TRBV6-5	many	TGTGCCAGCAGTTACTCGAGCAGGGTCGACACTGAAGCTTTCTTT	CASSYSSRVDTEAFF
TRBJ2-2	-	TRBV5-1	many	TGCGCCAGCCAGAACACCGGGGAGCTATTTTTT	CASQNTGELFF
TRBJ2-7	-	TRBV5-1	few	TGCGCCAGCAGCCGGGACCCCGTCTACGAGCAGTACTTC	CASSRDPVYEQYF
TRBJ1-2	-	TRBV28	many	TGTGCCAGCAGTTCCCGGGGGGGAGCCTATGGCTACACCTTC	CASSSRGGAYGYTF
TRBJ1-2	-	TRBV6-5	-	TGTGCCAGCAGTTACTCGATTTGGGGTAACTATGGCTACACCTTC	CASSYSIWGNYGYTF
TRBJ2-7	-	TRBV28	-	TGTGCCAGCAGTGACATACCATACGAGCAGTACTTC	CASSDIPYEQYF
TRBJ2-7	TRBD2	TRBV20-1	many	TGCAGTGCTAGCTCCGGGACTAGCGGCTACGAGCAGTACTTC	CSASSGTSGYEQYF
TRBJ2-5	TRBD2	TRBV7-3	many	TGTGCCAGCAGCGCCACCGGACTAGCGGGAGCAGAGACCCAGTACTTC	CASSATGLAGAETQYF
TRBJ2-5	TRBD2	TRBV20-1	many	TGCAGTGCTCTGCTAGCGGGAGTAGGGGAGACCCAGTACTTC	CSALLAGVGETQYF
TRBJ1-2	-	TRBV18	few	TGTGCCAGCTCACCAGCCGACTCACCCAACACTGGCTACACCTTC	CASSPADSPNTGYTF
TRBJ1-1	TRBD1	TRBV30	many	TGTGCCTGGAGTTGGACAGGGGACACTGAAGCTTTCTTT	CAWSWTGDTEAFF
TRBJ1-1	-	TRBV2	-	TGTGCCAGCAGAGTCCTAAATGAAGCTTTCTTT	CASRVLNEAFF
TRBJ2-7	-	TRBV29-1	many	TGCAGCGTTGTAGAAAGAAGGTCCTACGAGCAGTACTTC	CSVVERRSYEQYF
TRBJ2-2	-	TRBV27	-	TGTGCCAGCAGCCCGAACCCCCCGAACACCGGGGAGCTGTTTTTT	CASSPNPPNTGELFF
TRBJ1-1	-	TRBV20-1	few	TGCAGTGCTTTGGAGGGGCGCCAAGCTTTCTTT	CSALEGRQAFF
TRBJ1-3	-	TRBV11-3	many	TGTGCCAGCAGCTTAGAAGGGGCGAACACCATATATTTT	CASSLEGANTIYF
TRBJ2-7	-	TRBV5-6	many	TGTGCCAGCAGCTTGGCGGCAGGACTTACCTACGAGCAGTACTTC	CASSLAAGLTYEQYF
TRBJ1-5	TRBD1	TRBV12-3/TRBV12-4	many	TGTGCCAGCAGTTTTAAGGGACAGTATAGCAATCAGCCCCAGCATTTT	CASSFKGQYSNQPQHF
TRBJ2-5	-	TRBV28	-	TGTGCCAGCAGTTTAAGGGGACAACAAGAGACCCAGTACTTC	CASSLRGQQETQYF
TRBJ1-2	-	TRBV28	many	TGTGCCACCCCGGGCAGTGGTTCTAACTATGGCTACACCTTC	CATPGSGSNYGYTF
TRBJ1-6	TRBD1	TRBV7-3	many	TGTGCCAGCAGCTTACCTATCAGGGGGTGGAATTCACCCCTCCACTTT	CASSLPIRGWNSPLHF
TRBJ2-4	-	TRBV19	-	TGTGCCAGTAGTATGGGCGGGGACATTCAGTACTTC	CASSMGGDIQYF
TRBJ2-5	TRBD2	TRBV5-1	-	TGCGCCAGCAGCGCCGGGGCTAGCGGGGCGGGGGAGACCCAGTACTTC	CASSAGASGAGETQYF
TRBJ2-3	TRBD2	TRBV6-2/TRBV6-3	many	TGTGCCAGCAGCCAGCGGGAGACCTCAGATACGCAGTATTTT	CASSQRETSDTQYF
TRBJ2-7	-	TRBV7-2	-	TGTGCCAGCAGCTTAAGTGGGGTCCAGGGCGAGCAGTACTTC	CASSLSGVQGEQYF
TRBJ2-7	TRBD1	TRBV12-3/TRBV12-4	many	TGTGCCAGCAGTGAGACAGGGGGGGGTACCTACGAGCAGTACTTC	CASSETGGGTYEQYF
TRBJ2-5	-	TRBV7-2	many	TGTGCCAGCAGCCGGGACCCGCAAGAGACCCAGTACTTC	CASSRDPQETQYF
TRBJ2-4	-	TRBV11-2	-	TGTGCCAGCAGCCACGGCATCGCGGGAACCAAAAACATTCAGTACTTC	CASSHGIAGTKNIQYF
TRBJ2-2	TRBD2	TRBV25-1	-	TGTGCCAGCAGACTAGCGGGCCCCCGGTCGGGGGAGCTGTTTTTT	CASRLAGPRSGELFF